A selection of T cell receptor beta chains follows, all from one sample in a study of T cell changes during pregnancy in multiple sclerosis. The repertoire was sequenced with immunoSEQ multiplex PCR; TCRdb's copy has only in-frame clones and lacks some. Here the sample spans some 52,000 clones, 92% being singletons. Sequences were derived from CD4+ T cells from peripheral blood mononuclear cells, sampled in the third trimester of pregnancy. All receptors derive from a female donor with multiple sclerosis, enrolled in a pregnancy study. Each CDR3 is given with its conserved first and last residue. The order of the fields is D gene, clone size, J gene, V gene, CDR3 DNA, CDR3 protein. A D gene is named only where the DNA matches it firmly. Some rows have no size entry. The others give once, few or many, or a class for an expanded clone.

d_call: NA
clone_size: NA
j_call: TRBJ1-2
v_call: TRBV6-1
cdr3_nt: TGTGCCAGCAGTGAAGGTGATGGGGGGTACTATGGCTACACCTTC
cdr3_aa: CASSEGDGGYYGYTF

d_call: NA
clone_size: NA
j_call: TRBJ1-6
v_call: TRBV7-9
cdr3_nt: TGTGCCAGCAGCTTAGGAGGCCAAGCCAATTCACCCCTCCACTTT
cdr3_aa: CASSLGGQANSPLHF

d_call: NA
clone_size: NA
j_call: TRBJ1-1
v_call: TRBV7-3
cdr3_nt: TGTGCCAGCAGCTTAACGGGGGGGGGATCTGAAGCTTTCTTT
cdr3_aa: CASSLTGGGSEAFF

d_call: NA
clone_size: NA
j_call: TRBJ2-6
v_call: TRBV23-1
cdr3_nt: TGCGCCAGCGGCCGAGGCAGGGTGTCCGGGGCCAACGTCCTGACTTTC
cdr3_aa: CASGRGRVSGANVLTF

d_call: NA
clone_size: NA
j_call: TRBJ2-3
v_call: TRBV9
cdr3_nt: TGTGCCAGCAGCGTAGGTCAGGGGGGCGCAGATACGCAGTATTTT
cdr3_aa: CASSVGQGGADTQYF

d_call: NA
clone_size: NA
j_call: TRBJ2-5
v_call: TRBV7-7
cdr3_nt: TGTGCCAGCAGCTTAGCTTTGACAGGGAGGGAGACCCAGTACTTC
cdr3_aa: CASSLALTGRETQYF

d_call: TRBD2
clone_size: once
j_call: TRBJ2-5
v_call: TRBV19
cdr3_nt: TGTGCCAGTAGTATTACGGGGGGGACGGAGACCCAGTACTTC
cdr3_aa: CASSITGGTETQYF

d_call: NA
clone_size: NA
j_call: TRBJ2-7
v_call: TRBV7-3
cdr3_nt: TGTGCCAGCAGCTCCCAGGCCGGTCCCTACGAGCAGTACTTC
cdr3_aa: CASSSQAGPYEQYF

d_call: NA
clone_size: NA
j_call: TRBJ1-2
v_call: TRBV7-2
cdr3_nt: TGTGCCAGCAGCTCCCGGGGAGGCAACTATGGCTACACCTTC
cdr3_aa: CASSSRGGNYGYTF

d_call: NA
clone_size: NA
j_call: TRBJ2-5
v_call: TRBV4-2
cdr3_nt: TGTGCCAGCAGCCAAGAACTAGCCGGCGAGACCCAGTACTTC
cdr3_aa: CASSQELAGETQYF

d_call: TRBD1
clone_size: NA
j_call: TRBJ1-2
v_call: TRBV5-4
cdr3_nt: TGTGCCAGCATAGAGCAGGGGGTTAACTATGGCTACACCTTC
cdr3_aa: CASIEQGVNYGYTF

d_call: NA
clone_size: once
j_call: TRBJ2-7
v_call: TRBV11-2
cdr3_nt: TGTGCCAGCAGCATCGAGGGAGCTAGCTACCACGAGCAGTACTTC
cdr3_aa: CASSIEGASYHEQYF

d_call: NA
clone_size: NA
j_call: TRBJ2-1
v_call: TRBV11-2
cdr3_nt: TGTGCCAGCAGCTTACCCCGGCAGGGATATGTTGAGCAGTTCTTC
cdr3_aa: CASSLPRQGYVEQFF

d_call: NA
clone_size: NA
j_call: TRBJ1-2
v_call: TRBV10-3
cdr3_nt: TGTGCCATCAGTGAGTCCCGTAACTATGGCTACACCTTC
cdr3_aa: CAISESRNYGYTF

d_call: TRBD1
clone_size: once
j_call: TRBJ1-2
v_call: TRBV7-2
cdr3_nt: TGTGCCAGCAGCCCCGATTCCGGGACAGGGGTTTTCTATGGCTACACCTTC
cdr3_aa: CASSPDSGTGVFYGYTF

d_call: NA
clone_size: NA
j_call: TRBJ1-4
v_call: TRBV6-5
cdr3_nt: TGTGCCAGCAGTTACCCCGCAGCCCCACCGGGAAAACTGTTTTTT
cdr3_aa: CASSYPAAPPGKLFF

d_call: TRBD2
clone_size: NA
j_call: TRBJ2-5
v_call: TRBV7-6
cdr3_nt: TGTGCCAGCAGCACAAACCCACTAGCGGGCGAGACCCAGTACTTC
cdr3_aa: CASSTNPLAGETQYF

d_call: TRBD1
clone_size: NA
j_call: TRBJ1-1
v_call: TRBV5-1
cdr3_nt: TGCGCCAGCAGCTTAGGGCGGGACAGTGAAGCTTTCTTT
cdr3_aa: CASSLGRDSEAFF

d_call: NA
clone_size: NA
j_call: TRBJ2-1
v_call: TRBV29-1
cdr3_nt: TGCAGCGCCAGGTCAGGCTACAATGAGCAGTTCTTC
cdr3_aa: CSARSGYNEQFF

d_call: NA
clone_size: NA
j_call: TRBJ1-1
v_call: TRBV6-5
cdr3_nt: TGTGCCAGCAGTTACTTGTCAGGGAACACTGAAGCTTTCTTT
cdr3_aa: CASSYLSGNTEAFF

d_call: TRBD1
clone_size: NA
j_call: TRBJ2-1
v_call: TRBV9
cdr3_nt: TGTGCCAGCAGCGTAGAGATAGGACAGGGTTTAAGTGAGCAGTTCTTC
cdr3_aa: CASSVEIGQGLSEQFF

d_call: TRBD1
clone_size: NA
j_call: TRBJ2-1
v_call: TRBV19
cdr3_nt: TGTGCCAGTAGTATGGGGACAGACAATGAGCAGTTCTTC
cdr3_aa: CASSMGTDNEQFF

d_call: TRBD1
clone_size: NA
j_call: TRBJ2-7
v_call: TRBV2
cdr3_nt: TGTGCCAGCAGTGACGAGACAGGGTACTACGAGCAGTACTTC
cdr3_aa: CASSDETGYYEQYF

d_call: TRBD1
clone_size: NA
j_call: TRBJ2-5
v_call: TRBV6-5
cdr3_nt: TGTGCCAGCATTCCGGGACAGGGTCGAGGAGAGACCCAGTACTTC
cdr3_aa: CASIPGQGRGETQYF

d_call: NA
clone_size: few
j_call: TRBJ1-2
v_call: TRBV19
cdr3_nt: TGTGCCAGTAGTGCATACGGGACACCACTCTATGGCTACACCTTC
cdr3_aa: CASSAYGTPLYGYTF

d_call: NA
clone_size: NA
j_call: TRBJ1-2
v_call: TRBV10-3
cdr3_nt: TGTGCCATCAGTGAAACAGCTTGGGGCTACACCTTC
cdr3_aa: CAISETAWGYTF

d_call: NA
clone_size: NA
j_call: TRBJ1-4
v_call: TRBV6-5
cdr3_nt: TGTGCCAGCAGTTTTACAGGGTTGGGGGAAAAACTGTTTTTT
cdr3_aa: CASSFTGLGEKLFF

d_call: NA
clone_size: NA
j_call: TRBJ1-5
v_call: TRBV30
cdr3_nt: TGTGCCTGGAGTGTCAACGGGAATCAGCCCCAGCATTTT
cdr3_aa: CAWSVNGNQPQHF

d_call: NA
clone_size: NA
j_call: TRBJ1-1
v_call: TRBV6-6
cdr3_nt: TGTGCCAGCACCCTGAGGGCCCGGGACACTGAAGCTTTCTTT
cdr3_aa: CASTLRARDTEAFF

d_call: NA
clone_size: NA
j_call: TRBJ2-5
v_call: TRBV2
cdr3_nt: TGTGCCAGCAGAGCGACAGGCCAAGAGACCCAGTACTTC
cdr3_aa: CASRATGQETQYF

d_call: TRBD1
clone_size: NA
j_call: TRBJ1-4
v_call: TRBV2
cdr3_nt: TGTGCCAGCACTCGGGACAGGGGGAATGAAAAACTGTTTTTT
cdr3_aa: CASTRDRGNEKLFF

d_call: TRBD2
clone_size: NA
j_call: TRBJ2-7
v_call: TRBV6-1
cdr3_nt: TGTGCCAGCAGGGGTGGGGGGGTAACCTACGAGCAGTACTTC
cdr3_aa: CASRGGGVTYEQYF

d_call: NA
clone_size: NA
j_call: TRBJ2-7
v_call: TRBV4-2
cdr3_nt: TGTGCCAGCAGCCAAGATTTCGTAGTCTCCTACGAGCAGTACTTC
cdr3_aa: CASSQDFVVSYEQYF

d_call: TRBD1
clone_size: NA
j_call: TRBJ1-2
v_call: TRBV10-3
cdr3_nt: TGTGCCATCAGTGAGTCGGGGACAGGGGTAAGCTATGGCTACACCTTC
cdr3_aa: CAISESGTGVSYGYTF

d_call: TRBD1
clone_size: NA
j_call: TRBJ2-7
v_call: TRBV4-3
cdr3_nt: TGCGCCAGCAGCCAAAACCTCGGGACAGGGGTGTACGAGCAGTACTTC
cdr3_aa: CASSQNLGTGVYEQYF

d_call: TRBD2
clone_size: NA
j_call: TRBJ2-2
v_call: TRBV18
cdr3_nt: TGTGCCAGCTCACAAAGAGCGGGGGTGAACACCGGGGAGCTGTTTTTT
cdr3_aa: CASSQRAGVNTGELFF

d_call: NA
clone_size: few
j_call: TRBJ1-5
v_call: TRBV7-2
cdr3_nt: TGTGCCAGCAGCCCAGCCGGGGGCAATCAGCCCCAGCATTTT
cdr3_aa: CASSPAGGNQPQHF